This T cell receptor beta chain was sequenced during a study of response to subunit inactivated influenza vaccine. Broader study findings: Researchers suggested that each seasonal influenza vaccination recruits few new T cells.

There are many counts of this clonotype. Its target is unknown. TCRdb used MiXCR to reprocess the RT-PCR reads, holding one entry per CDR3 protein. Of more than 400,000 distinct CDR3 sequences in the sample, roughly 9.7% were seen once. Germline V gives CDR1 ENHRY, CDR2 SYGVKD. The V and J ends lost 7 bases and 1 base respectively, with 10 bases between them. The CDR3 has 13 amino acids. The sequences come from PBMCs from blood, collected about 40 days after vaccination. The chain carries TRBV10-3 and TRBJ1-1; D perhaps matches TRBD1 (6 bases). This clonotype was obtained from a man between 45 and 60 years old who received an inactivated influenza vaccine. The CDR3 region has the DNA TGTGCCATCAACTTGGACAGGAACACTGAAGCTTTCTTT. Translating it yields CAINLDRNTEAFF.